This paragraph reports one T cell receptor beta chain. Authors' analysis steps: By means of reference gene primer amplification, nucleated cell counts were estimated. Some clones are missing from TCRdb's copy, which holds only in-frame ones; the method was immunoSEQ multiplex PCR. The D gene and trimming were derived from the DNA, and the V and J assignments and clone size from that table. The repertoire holds some 230,000 clones, with approximately 81% as singletons. This sample was included in a study of blood T cell repertoires in COVID-19. The overall study: COVID-19 samples, acute and convalescent, were from the United States, Italy and Spain. The analysed material was cDNA or gDNA that came from T cells, B-cell-depleted T cells, or PBMCs.

CDR3 length: 14 residues. Trimming removed 2 bases at V and 2 bases at J, with 10 bases between. The germline gives CDR1 KGHSH, CDR2 LQKENI. The chain links TRBV18 to TRBJ2-7; D is unclear. The source material was peripheral blood. The receptor was isolated from a man aged 35 to 55 with acute or convalescent COVID-19. The CDR3 sequence is CASSPGRQAYEQYF. The CDR3 DNA sequence: TGTGCCAGCTCACCAGGCAGGCAGGCCTACGAGCAGTACTTC.